In this sample, the clone carrying this T cell receptor beta chain turned up many times. CDR1 DFQATT and CDR2 SNEGSKA come from the germline V gene (reference sequence). The CDR3 sequence is 13 residues long. V was trimmed by 3 bases and J by 1 base, leaving 7 bases between them. TCRdb passed the 5' RACE reads through MiXCR, listing each CDR3 protein once. Among 150,000 to 200,000 distinct CDR3 sequences listed, 15% to 20% were seen once. The sample belongs to a study of CD8 T cells in ankylosing spondylitis. This clonotype was obtained from a male donor under 35 with ankylosing spondylitis or in good health (not recorded which). The sequenced material came from blood, either unsorted or a sorted T cell fraction (not recorded which). The V and J genes are TRBV20-1 and TRBJ1-5; D might be TRBD1 (5 bases). CDR3 in DNA: TGCAGTGCTAGGGGACGGAGCAATCAGCCCCAGCATTTT. This gives the protein CSARGRSNQPQHF.